What follows are 28 T cell receptor beta chains derived from one specimen sequenced in a study of cytomegalovirus exposure and HLA in healthy donors. Both 60 Vbeta primers and 13 Jbeta primers went into the PCR. The assay was immunoSEQ multiplex PCR, and TCRdb's table has in-frame clones only and misses some. This table holds more than 150,000 clones, around 80% found once. Sample: PBMCs. The receptor source for this set is a man younger than 35 in good health and CMV-seronegative.

V usage is TRBV28 and J usage is TRBJ1-3; 7 bases are a match to TRBD1. Germline values: CDR1 MDHEN, CDR2 SYDVKM. The CDR3 is 14 residues long. The V gene end was trimmed by 8 bases and the J gene end by 4 bases; junction bases not matched to a gene: 8. CDR3 sequence reads: CASYRGIDGNTIYF. The CDR3 DNA is TGTGCCAGCTACAGGGGAATTGACGGAAACACCATATATTTT.

The chain recombines TRBV10-3 with TRBJ2-1, with TRBD2 matching 8 bases. Germline CDR1 reads ENHRY; CDR2 reads SYGVKD. The CDR3 contains 15 residues. J lost 0 bases, V lost 4 bases, and 2 bases had no gene match. CDR3 loop: CAISGAGDSYNEQFF. DNA for the CDR3: TGTGCCATCAGTGGAGCGGGAGACTCCTACAATGAGCAGTTCTTC.

This clone has a handful of counts. The genes are TRBV7-2 and TRBJ2-7; the match to TRBD2 covers 10 bases. There are 14 residues in the CDR3. V was clipped by 5 bases and J by 3 bases; unmatched bases: 4. Germline V gene data show CDR1 as SGHTA and CDR2 as FQGNSA. The CDR3 reads CASSPGTSVYEQYF. The CDR3 DNA reads TGTGCCAGCAGCCCTGGGACTAGCGTCTACGAGCAGTACTTC. The entire variable domain, with the rest obtained from reference TRBV7-2 and TRBJ2-7, is as follows: GAGVSQSPSNKVTEKGKDVELRCDPISGHTALYWYRQSLGQGLEFLIYFQGNSAPDKSGLPSDRFSAERTGGSVSTLTIQRTQQEDSAVYLCASSPGTSVYEQYFGPGTRLTVT.

This chain connects TRBV4-2 to TRBJ2-2; 9 nucleotides align to TRBD2. Germline V CDR1 and CDR2: LGHNA, YNFKEQ. The CDR3 is 18 amino acids. Trimming at V came to 0 bases and at J to 7 bases, leaving 12 bases not matched to a gene. The chain's CDR3 is CASSQERGVAGGRGELFF. CDR3 nucleotides: TGTGCCAGCAGCCAAGAACGAGGGGTGGCGGGGGGGCGCGGGGAGCTGTTTTTT.

The rearrangement links TRBV5-1 to TRBJ2-3; 7 bases match TRBD2. The CDR3 is made up of 16 amino acids. With V trimmed by 0 bases and J by 1 base, 5 bases remained unmatched. Germline CDR1 is SGHRS and CDR2 is YFSETQ. CDR3 sequence (DNA): TGCGCCAGCAGCTTGGCCCCTCTAGCGGGCACAGATACGCAGTATTTT. The encoded protein is CASSLAPLAGTDTQYF.

This chain connects TRBV18 to TRBJ2-5, with 7 bases identical to TRBD2. V gave up 1 base and J gave up 2 bases; unmatched junction bases: 4. The CDR3 is 15 residues long. Germline CDR1 and CDR2: KGHSH and LQKENI. DNA of the CDR3: TGTGCCAGCTCACCACTTCGAGCGGGGCAAGAGACCCAGTACTTC. It codes for CASSPLRAGQETQYF.

The V gene is TRBV6-5, the J gene TRBJ2-7, with 10 bases fitting TRBD1. V dropped 4 bases and J dropped 3; count of bases not matched to a gene: 3. The V gene's germline CDR1 is MNHEY and CDR2 SVGAGI. The CDR3 has 14 amino acids. CDR3 sequence reads: CASSSRDRGYEQYF. The CDR3 DNA reads TGTGCCAGCAGTTCCCGGGACAGGGGCTACGAGCAGTACTTC.

The chain has TRBV11-3 and TRBJ1-4; weak D call: TRBD1 (6 bases). Trimming took off 5 bases at V and 4 bases at J, with 14 bases between the two ends. Germline V CDR1 and CDR2: SGHNT, YENEEA. The CDR3 consists of 15 residues. The CDR3 region is CASSLLTGHNEKLFF. In DNA form, the CDR3 reads TGTGCCAGCAGCCTCCTTACAGGGCATAATGAAAAACTGTTTTTT.

This chain connects TRBV2 to TRBJ2-4; 9 bases map to TRBD2. This CDR3 is built from 14 residues. V dropped 6 bases and J dropped 6; count of bases not matched to a gene: 6. CDR1 is SNHLY, CDR2 FYNNEI, per germline. CDR3 residues: CASRLAGSVNIQYF. Written as DNA, the CDR3 is TGTGCCAGCAGACTAGCGGGCAGCGTAAACATTCAGTACTTC.

The rearrangement joins TRBV7-2 to TRBJ1-1, with D possibly TRBD1 on 5 matching bases. Per germline, CDR1 SGHTA and CDR2 FQGNSA. Between the trimmed V and J ends, which lost 5 bases and 0 bases, there was a span of 13 bases. The CDR3 is made up of 15 amino acids. The CDR3 protein is CASSPTTDMNTEAFF. CDR3 nucleotides: TGTGCCAGCAGCCCCACGACAGACATGAACACTGAAGCTTTCTTT.

This chain uses TRBV5-1 with TRBJ2-7; 12 bases are a match to TRBD2. Germline lookup yields CDR1 SGHRS and CDR2 YFSETQ. The CDR3 has 15 residues. V trimming: 4 bases; J trimming: 3 bases; junction bases outside the gene matches: 5. The CDR3 DNA is TGCGCCAGCAGCCCGGAGGGACTAGCGGGCTACGAGCAGTACTTC. Its translation is CASSPEGLAGYEQYF.

This clone was counted between two and nine times. The rearrangement joins TRBV7-6 to TRBJ2-5, with D uncertain. The V end lost 5 bases, the J end lost 5 bases, and 6 bases lay between the germline ends. The CDR3 spans 11 residues. Germline V CDR1 and CDR2: SGHVS, FNYEAQ. The CDR3: CASSPAETQYF. The CDR3 nucleotides read TGTGCCAGCAGCCCCGCGGAGACCCAGTACTTC.

The chain carries TRBV29-1 and TRBJ2-2, with TRBD1 matching 9 bases. J was trimmed by 2 bases and V by 7 bases; bases with no gene match: 11. Per germline, CDR1 SQVTM and CDR2 ANQGSEA. The CDR3 sequence is 16 residues long. CDR3 sequence: CSARTGANSNTGELFF. CDR3 nucleotide sequence: TGCAGCGCCCGGACAGGGGCGAATAGTAACACCGGGGAGCTGTTTTTT.

The J gene is TRBJ2-7, the V gene TRBV7-2; TRBD1 might be the D (6 bases). This CDR3 contains 16 residues. Germline CDR1 SGHTA, CDR2 FQGNSA. Between the trimmed V and J ends, which lost 3 bases and 2 bases, there was a span of 17 bases. The CDR3 loop is CASSLSGAVDTYEQYF. Written as DNA, the CDR3 is TGTGCCAGCAGCTTGTCAGGGGCCGTGGATACCTACGAGCAGTACTTC.

A few counts support this clone. CDR3 residues: CASRAGDLGEQYF. The CDR3 nucleotides read TGTGCCAGCAGGGCAGGGGACCTGGGCGAGCAGTACTTC. The chain has TRBV6-5 and TRBJ2-7; weak D call: TRBD1 (6 bases). The CDR3 loop spans 13 amino acids. CDR1 MNHEY and CDR2 SVGAGI come from the germline V gene. V was cut by 6 bases and J by 6 bases, with 15 bases left in between.

This chain connects TRBV29-1 to TRBJ2-7; 10 bases agree with TRBD1. CDR3 size: 15 residues. Trimming removed 5 bases from V and 5 bases from J; junction bases left unmatched: 12. Per the germline V gene, CDR1 is SQVTM and CDR2 is ANQGSEA. The CDR3 DNA is TGCAGCGTTTTAATCCGGGACAGGGGTGTGGACGAGCAGTACTTC. Its translation: CSVLIRDRGVDEQYF.

This sequence joins TRBV2 and TRBJ2-4; 10 bases are shared with TRBD1. Germline V gene sequence: CDR1 SNHLY, CDR2 FYNNEI. Unmatched junction bases numbered 2, after V lost 6 bases and J lost 0 bases. This CDR3 is 15 amino acids long. For the CDR3, the DNA is TGTGCCAGCAGGGGACAGGGGAGAGCCAAAAACATTCAGTACTTC. This sequence encodes CASRGQGRAKNIQYF.

The chain carries TRBV4-1 and TRBJ2-1, with D unresolved. Between the trimmed V and J ends, which lost 3 bases and 15 bases, there was a span of 12 bases. The CDR3 covers 11 residues. Per germline, CDR1 MGHRA and CDR2 YSYEKL. The CDR3 DNA reads TGCGCCAGCAGCCAGTCCTCCGGGTGGTTCTTC. This encodes CASSQSSGWFF.

The V gene is TRBV12-5, the J gene TRBJ2-3; D is ambiguous. The V gene's germline CDR1 is LGHNT and CDR2 FRNRAP. The germline V and J ends were trimmed by 2 bases and 3 bases, with 9 bases remaining between them. The CDR3 sequence is 14 residues long. The CDR3 here is CASGLTPQTDTQYF. The DNA of the CDR3 is TGTGCTAGTGGTTTGACCCCCCAGACAGATACGCAGTATTTT.

This sequence joins TRBV18 and TRBJ1-4, with D maybe TRBD1 (5 bases). The V and J ends lost 5 bases and 11 bases respectively, with 12 bases between them. The CDR3 contains 12 residues. Germline-derived CDR1 and CDR2 are KGHSH and LQKENI. Here the CDR3 reads CASSFGRGKLFF. In DNA form, the CDR3 reads TGTGCCAGCTCATTTGGGCGGGGGAAACTGTTTTTT.

This clone was detected once. The rearrangement joins TRBV18 to TRBJ2-3; 10 bases fit TRBD2. This CDR3 has 16 amino acids. Trimming cost V 5 bases and J 3 bases; bases outside gene matches: 8. Germline V gives CDR1 KGHSH, CDR2 LQKENI. The CDR3 DNA reads TGTGCCAGCTCATTCACCGGGACTAGCGCGACAGATACGCAGTATTTT. Translated: CASSFTGTSATDTQYF.

This sequence joins TRBV4-1 and TRBJ1-1, with TRBD1 matching over 8 bases. The J segment lost 1 base and the V segment lost 5 bases, leaving 6 bases of the junction unmatched. The CDR3 spans 15 residues. The germline gives CDR1 MGHRA, CDR2 YSYEKL. CDR3: CASSLTGTGNTEAFF. The CDR3 nucleotides are TGCGCCAGCAGCTTAACCGGGACAGGGAACACTGAAGCTTTCTTT.

The chain uses TRBV27 and TRBJ1-5; 7 nucleotides align to TRBD1. This CDR3 has 17 amino acids. The germline gives CDR1 MNHEY, CDR2 SMNVEV (reference sequence). Trimming took 3 bases from V and 2 from J; bases not matched to a gene: 10. CDR3: CASSFRGGGAGNQPQHF. CDR3 nucleotide sequence: TGTGCCAGCAGTTTTCGCGGAGGGGGCGCCGGCAATCAGCCCCAGCATTTT.

This clone has a handful of counts. The chain carries TRBV10-3 and TRBJ2-7; D is ambiguous. The CDR3 is 14 amino acids. CDR1 and CDR2 (germline): ENHRY, SYGVKD. The ends were cut back, 3 bases at V and 2 bases at J, with 11 bases in the middle. CDR3 loop: CAISEARSAYEQYF. Here the CDR3 DNA reads TGTGCCATCAGTGAAGCGCGCTCCGCCTACGAGCAGTACTTC.

This chain uses TRBV4-1 with TRBJ2-5; TRBD1 might be the D (5 bases). Germline loops: CDR1 MGHRA, CDR2 YSYEKL. CDR3 size: 15 residues. Trimming took 3 bases from V and 2 from J, leaving 13 bases between them. The CDR3: CASSQGPGWQETQYF. CDR3 nucleotide sequence: TGCGCCAGCAGCCAGGGGCCAGGGTGGCAAGAGACCCAGTACTTC.

A word on this clone: The CDR3 does not end in the conserved phenylalanine or tryptophan, so this is likely a read error. Here the CDR3 DNA reads TGTGCCAGCATGGGGAGGACTCAGCCCTACGAGCAGTACCTC. Translated: CASMGRTQPYEQYL. V and J are TRBV28 and TRBJ2-7; the D gene is possibly TRBD2 (6 bases). Germline V gives CDR1 MDHEN, CDR2 SYDVKM. The CDR3 runs to 14 residues. The germline V and J ends were trimmed by 7 bases and 2 bases, with 15 bases remaining between them.

CDR3 DNA sequence: TGTGCCAGCAGCTTAGGAGGGACCCAGTACTTC. The encoded protein is CASSLGGTQYF. This chain connects TRBV11-3 to TRBJ2-5; D not resolved. CDR1 SGHNT and CDR2 YENEEA come from the germline V gene. Trimming removed 1 base from V and 7 bases from J, with 4 bases in between. The CDR3 totals 11 residues.

This clone is a singleton in its sample. CDR3 residues: CASSPIGNRDRGGSEAFF. CDR3 nucleotide sequence: TGTGCCAGCAGCCCTATTGGGAACAGGGACAGGGGGGGGAGTGAAGCTTTCTTT. The chain joins TRBV7-9 to TRBJ1-1, with 11 bases that match TRBD1. The germline gives CDR1 SEHNR, CDR2 FQNEAQ (reference sequence). CDR3 length: 18 residues. Trimming removed 5 bases from V and 7 bases from J; junction bases left unmatched: 18.